Below, one T cell receptor beta chain is given with its context. The data originate from a study of blood T cell repertoires in COVID-19. Study overall: Some COVID-19 samples were acute and others convalescent; all came from the United States, Italy and Spain.

Data came from immunoSEQ multiplex PCR; TCRdb stores just in-frame clones and leaves some out. Of 62,000 or so clones listed, 65% to 90% were seen once; the top ten hold about 1.5%. Germline loops: CDR1 SGHDT, CDR2 YYEEEE. The junction had 16 bases not matched to a gene; V was cut back by 4 bases and J by 6 bases. The CDR3 has 17 residues. The chain couples TRBV5-6 to TRBJ1-1, with 9 positions matching TRBD1. The receptor was derived from a woman in her sixties or seventies with acute or convalescent COVID-19. Specimen: peripheral blood. CDR3 bases: TGTGCCAGCAGCGCGCCGGGACAGGGTTTCGTGTCTTCTGAAGCTTTCTTT. Translated, it gives CASSAPGQGFVSSEAFF.